A single sample is the source of the 15 T cell receptor beta chains below, sequenced in a study of blood T cell repertoires in COVID-19. Only in-frame clones appear in the TCRdb table, and some are missing; sequencing was by immunoSEQ multiplex PCR. The data hold 200,000 or so clones, with approximately 81% observed a single time. The source material was peripheral blood. Every receptor here comes from a man aged 45 to 65 who had recovered from COVID-19.

This clone was counted a single time. The chain combines TRBV28 with TRBJ2-1; D may be TRBD2 (6 bases). Germline V gives CDR1 MDHEN, CDR2 SYDVKM. The V end was cut by 9 bases, the J end by 2 bases, with 20 bases between. This CDR3 comprises 16 residues. The CDR3 nucleotides read TGTGCCAGTACCAGGGTGAGCGGGCCAACCTACAATGAGCAGTTCTTC. This translates into CASTRVSGPTYNEQFF. Using reference TRBV28 and TRBJ2-1 for the parts outside the CDR3, the full variable domain is DVKVTQSSRYLVKRTGEKVFLECVQDMDHENMFWYRQDPGLGLRLIYFSYDVKMKEKGDIPEGYSVSREKKERFSLILESASTNQTSMYLCASTRVSGPTYNEQFFGPGTRLTVL.

This clone was counted once. The chain links TRBV3-1 (or the pseudogene TRBV3-2) to TRBJ2-1, with D perhaps TRBD1 (8 bases). V lost 7 bases and J 6 bases, leaving 16 bases between the germline ends. Germline V gene sequence: CDR1 LGHDT, CDR2 YNNKEL (reference sequence). The CDR3 has 14 amino acids. In nucleotides, the CDR3 is TGTGCCAGCACCGTCGGGGGGACAGGCAATGAGCAGTTCTTC. Its translation is CASTVGGTGNEQFF.

Comment on this clone: The same CDR3 also results from other DNA sequences found in this sample. The chain employs TRBV28 and TRBJ1-5, with a possible D match to TRBD1 (5 bases). Per germline, CDR1 MDHEN and CDR2 SYDVKM. V was trimmed by 4 bases and J by 7 bases, leaving 8 bases between them. This CDR3 is built from 12 residues. The CDR3 sequence: CASSSPGQPQHF. The CDR3 nucleotides read TGTGCCAGCAGTTCCCCAGGGCAGCCCCAGCATTTT.

V gene TRBV7-6 combines with J gene TRBJ2-1, with D possibly being TRBD1 (6 bases). This CDR3 has 14 amino acids. Germline lookup yields CDR1 SGHVS and CDR2 FNYEAQ. V lost 3 bases and J lost 5, with 11 bases in between. The CDR3 protein is CASSFTGWDNEQFF. The CDR3 DNA reads as TGTGCCAGCAGCTTCACAGGGTGGGACAATGAGCAGTTCTTC. Drawing the rest from reference TRBV7-6 and TRBJ2-1, the complete variable domain is GAGVSQSPRYKVTKRGQDVALRCDPISGHVSLYWYRQALGQGPEFLTYFNYEAQQDKSGLPNDRFSAERPEGSISTLTIQRTEQRDSAMYRCASSFTGWDNEQFFGPGTRLTVL.

This chain connects TRBV28 to TRBJ2-1; TRBD2 matches 13 bases. Germline V CDR1 and CDR2: MDHEN, SYDVKM. The CDR3 has 19 residues. V was pared by 3 bases and J by 10 bases, with 18 bases of the junction left unmatched. The DNA for the CDR3 is TGTGCCAGCAGTTTTTTTGGGCTTCAACTAGCGGGAGGGCCGGGGGAGCAGTTCTTC. Encoded protein: CASSFFGLQLAGGPGEQFF.

The chain is built from TRBV24-1 and TRBJ2-7; D is ambiguous. CDR1 KGHDR and CDR2 SFDVKD come from the germline V gene. There are 15 residues in the CDR3. V was clipped by 4 bases and J by 2 bases, with 14 bases between them. The CDR3 bases are TGTGCCACCAGTGACCCGAAACGGGTCCCCTACGAGCAGTACTTC. It specifies CATSDPKRVPYEQYF.

V is TRBV2 and J is TRBJ1-2; unclear D gene. Germline values: CDR1 SNHLY, CDR2 FYNNEI. With 6 bases removed from V and 8 bases from J, the gap between germline ends came to 22 bases. This CDR3 contains 15 residues. The CDR3 reads CASRVEESASAGYTF. As DNA, the CDR3 is TGTGCCAGCAGAGTGGAGGAGAGCGCCTCGGCGGGCTACACCTTC.

The V and J genes are TRBV28 and TRBJ2-3; D gene ambiguous. V was pared by 4 bases and J by 0 bases, with 8 bases between. This CDR3 contains 14 residues. CDR1 is MDHEN and CDR2 is SYDVKM in the germline V gene. The CDR3 DNA is TGTGCCAGCAGTTCACCAGCGAGCACAGATACGCAGTATTTT. Translating gives CASSSPASTDTQYF.

The V call is TRBV28, the J call TRBJ2-3; 8 positions agree with TRBD1. The CDR3 has 15 residues. V shed 4 bases and J 3 bases; nucleotides not matched to a gene: 6. The germline V gene has CDR1 MDHEN and CDR2 SYDVKM. The CDR3 is CASSWRTGGTDTQYF. CDR3 bases: TGTGCCAGCAGTTGGAGAACAGGGGGGACAGATACGCAGTATTTT.

The J gene is TRBJ2-3, the V gene TRBV21-1; whether TRBD2, the table's D call, matches the DNA was not checked. TRBV21-1 is deemed a pseudogene. The CDR3 spans 15 residues. The CDR3 bases are TGTGCCAGCAGCAAAGTCGGGGAAATCACAGATACGCAGTATTTT. Amino acid sequence: CASSKVGEITDTQYF.

As for this clone: Distinct nucleotide sequences in the sample also encode this CDR3. V gene TRBV5-8 combines with J gene TRBJ2-7; 7 nucleotides agree with TRBD2. The CDR3 is 15 amino acids. V trimming: 4 bases; J trimming: 3 bases; junction bases outside the gene matches: 10. From germline, CDR1 is SGHTS and CDR2 YDEGEE. The chain's CDR3 is CASSASLAEGYEQYF. In DNA, the CDR3 is TGTGCCAGCAGCGCCTCCCTAGCGGAAGGCTACGAGCAGTACTTC.

The chain employs TRBV29-1 and TRBJ1-1; D is ambiguous. V was pared by 0 bases and J by 10 bases, with 12 bases between. There are 12 residues in the CDR3. Germline V gene sequence: CDR1 SQVTM, CDR2 ANQGSEA. The CDR3 coding sequence is TGCAGCGTTGAAGATCTGGGCCCCGGAGCTTTCTTT. The encoded protein is CSVEDLGPGAFF.

The rearrangement links TRBV28 to TRBJ2-2; tentatively, D is TRBD2 (7 bases). CDR3 length: 16 amino acids. Germline V lookup: CDR1 MDHEN, CDR2 SYDVKM. The V end lost 1 base, the J end lost 0 bases, and 9 bases lay between the germline ends. The CDR3 DNA follows: TGTGCCAGCAGTTTATTGGGGGGGCCGAACACCGGGGAGCTGTTTTTT. This sequence encodes CASSLLGGPNTGELFF.

Only one count was recorded for this clone. The chain uses TRBV28 and TRBJ1-2, with TRBD1 matching over 7 bases. The V and J ends lost 7 bases and 5 bases, in that order; junction bases with no gene match: 10. Per germline, CDR1 MDHEN and CDR2 SYDVKM. CDR3 length: 14 amino acids. The chain's CDR3 is CASTWERGLYGYTF. CDR3 sequence (DNA): TGTGCCAGCACCTGGGAAAGGGGGCTGTATGGCTACACCTTC.

The V call is TRBV4-2, the J call TRBJ1-3; TRBD1 might be the D (5 bases). The germline V and J ends were trimmed by 0 bases and 0 bases, with 9 bases remaining between them. The CDR3 loop spans 16 amino acids. Germline lookup yields CDR1 LGHNA and CDR2 YNFKEQ. The CDR3 DNA follows: TGTGCCAGCAGCCAAGACAGGGCCTTCTCTGGAAACACCATATATTTT. Translating gives CASSQDRAFSGNTIYF.